This T cell receptor (beta chain) was profiled in a study of PD-1 blockade in classical Hodgkin lymphoma (dated by TCRdb to 2019 to 2021). A note on the overall study: Nivolumab dosing was 3 mg/kg intravenously every 2 weeks, continuing until either disease progression or unacceptable toxicity. The study used CyTOF and TCR beta sequencing to define a peripheral blood immune signature of response to PD-1 blockade in classical Hodgkin lymphoma. General findings and caveats noted by the study authors: Trial patients achieving complete response had baseline diversity similar to newly diagnosed patients, whereas partial responders and progressors had significantly lower diversity. Newly diagnosed patients were reported to have lower baseline TCR diversity than healthy donors, and relapsed/refractory patients were reported to have lower baseline TCR diversity still. CD4+ but not CD8+ TCR diversity rose significantly by C4D1 (p=0.0027 vs p=0.16), most apparent in complete responders (p=0.02). Lower diversity was seen in patients whose nivolumab began less than 1 year after ASCT, and these patients were left out of later analyses so that immune reconstitution would not confound the results. The study was restricted to a single clinical trial cohort, and the causes of repertoire differences, possibly disease activity or prior therapy, were left undefined.

On this clone itself: Its specific antigen is unknown. Per-base qualities were not stored, and no clone one base away is much larger.

The Qiagen DNeasy kit was used to extract genomic DNA both from unsorted PBMCs and from the negatively selected CD4+ and CD8+ fractions. TCR beta CDR3 regions were amplified by immunoSEQ multiplex PCR using primers annealing to V and J segments. Amplification bias was minimized using a synthetic immune receptor repertoire, and residual bias was removed computationally after sequencing. The original pipeline was this. Repertoire diversity was quantified as the Shannon entropy index using custom Python scripts. Unsorted, CD4+ and CD8+ repertoires were examined separately, except in combined analyses, for which CD4+ and CD8+ sequences were merged in silico. A clone counted as expanded when the clone's frequency after treatment rose at least 2-fold relative to C1D1, and clones undetected at baseline were given a pseudocount of 0.5. Clones with 0 or 1 copy at C1D1 were classified as singleton clones, and clones with 2 or more copies were classified as non-singleton clones. Clones expanded in unsorted samples were labelled as CD4+, CD8+ or unknown by matching protein sequences in sorted samples from the same patient. Wilcoxon tests on paired samples were used to test diversity changes from C1D1 to C4D1. Held by TCRdb, this immuneACCESS table contains in-frame sequences only and omits some clones. Under half of the omission traces to an unresolved V gene where checked; the cause of the rest is unknown. For V, J and clone size, that table is used; D and trimming come from the DNA. The sample includes tens of thousands of clones, with around four fifths observed a single time. 8% to 9.5% of the sample rests with the top ten.

The cysteine opens and the phenylalanine closes a CDR3 of 13 amino acids. Just the 39-base CDR3 DNA is kept, in frame starting at base 1. CDR1 and CDR2 (ENHRY, SYGVKD) derive from the germline V gene. Cut back by 9 bases and 3 bases, the V and J ends lie 14 bases apart. The time point label corresponds to: cycle 4 day 1 (C4D1), after 5 to 7 weeks of nivolumab. Relapse after autologous stem cell transplantation had occurred in all trial patients, and cohorts A, B and C were distinguished by prior brentuximab vedotin exposure. The trial cohort comprised around 60 patients with relapsed/refractory classical Hodgkin lymphoma whose best overall responses were complete response, partial response or progressive disease. In the multi-cohort phase II CheckMate 205 trial, trial patients received single-agent nivolumab. An independent review committee assessed best overall response by applying the 2007 International Working Group response criteria. Trial PBMCs were collected immediately before nivolumab initiation (C1D1) and during therapy at cycle 2 day 1 and cycle 4 day 1. Peripheral blood was collected in 8 mL Vacutainer Cell Preparation Tubes, from which PBMCs were isolated by centrifugation and then cryopreserved.

The receptor was derived from a human donor with classical Hodgkin lymphoma. The chain links TRBV10-3 with TRBJ1-1; a tentative D call is TRBD1 (5 bases match). Sequencing used peripheral blood mononuclear cells (PBMCs), obtained before the fourth cycle of nivolumab. The DNA sequence reads TGTGCCATAAGGCGGGGCGCAGACACTGAAGCTTTCTTT. Translated, it gives CAIRRGADTEAFF.